The sequence of this T cell receptor (beta chain) was determined in a study of T cell repertoires in cytomegalovirus infection. Turning to the study itself: Newly reported HLA-C-restricted and thoroughly characterized HLA-B-restricted CMV epitopes were employed. Both a matching HLA type and CMV infection were indicated by public TCR beta signatures. Study-level results: HLA-C-restricted CMV clonotypes gave the most frequent clonotype in two of eight donors. The cumulative frequency of public TCR beta families identified carriers of CMV plus the relevant HLA.

TCRdb independently ran MiXCR on the reads; one entry per CDR3 protein. The sample records roughly 500,000 distinct CDR3 sequences, roughly 34% being singletons. In this sample, this clonotype turned up a few times. Its antigen is not known. Germline CDR1 is KGHSH and CDR2 is LQKENI. With V trimmed by 2 bases and J by 4 bases, 5 bases remained unmatched. The CDR3 runs 16 residues. The chain recombines TRBV18 with TRBJ2-3; 11 bases map to TRBD1. This sample comprised cultured PBMCs, obtained from culture after CMV antigen stimulation. This TCR came from a human donor in good health (CMV status not recorded). Some clones in this sample may be carry-over from other donors' samples. CDR3 amino acids: CASSPDGTGGSDTQYF. CDR3 DNA sequence: TGTGCCAGCTCACCAGACGGGACAGGGGGATCAGATACGCAGTATTTT.